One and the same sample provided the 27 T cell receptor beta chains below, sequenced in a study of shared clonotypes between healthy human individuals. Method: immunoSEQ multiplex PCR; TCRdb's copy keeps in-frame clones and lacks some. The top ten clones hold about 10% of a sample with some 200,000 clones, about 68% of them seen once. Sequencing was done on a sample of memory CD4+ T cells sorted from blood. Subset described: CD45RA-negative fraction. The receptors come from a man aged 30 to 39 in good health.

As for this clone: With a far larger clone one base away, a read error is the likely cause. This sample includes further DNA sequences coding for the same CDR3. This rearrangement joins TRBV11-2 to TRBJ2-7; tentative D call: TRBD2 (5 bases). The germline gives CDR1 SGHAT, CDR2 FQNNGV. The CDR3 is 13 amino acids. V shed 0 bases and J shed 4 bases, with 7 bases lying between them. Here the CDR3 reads CASSLEAEYEQYF. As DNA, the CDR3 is TGTGCCAGCAGCTTAGAAGCGGAGTACGAGCAGTACTTC.

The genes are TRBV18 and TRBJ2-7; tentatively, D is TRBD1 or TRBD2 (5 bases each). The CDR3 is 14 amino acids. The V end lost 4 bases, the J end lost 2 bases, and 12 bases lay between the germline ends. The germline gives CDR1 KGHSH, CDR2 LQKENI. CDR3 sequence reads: CASSLYGTTYEQYF. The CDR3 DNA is TGTGCCAGCTCACTATACGGGACCACCTACGAGCAGTACTTC.

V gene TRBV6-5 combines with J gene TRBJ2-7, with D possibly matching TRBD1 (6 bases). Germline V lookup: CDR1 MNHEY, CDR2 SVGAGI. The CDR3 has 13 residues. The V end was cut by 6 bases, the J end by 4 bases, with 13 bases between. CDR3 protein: CASRPGHRYEQYF. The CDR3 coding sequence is TGTGCCAGCAGGCCGGGACATCGATACGAGCAGTACTTC.

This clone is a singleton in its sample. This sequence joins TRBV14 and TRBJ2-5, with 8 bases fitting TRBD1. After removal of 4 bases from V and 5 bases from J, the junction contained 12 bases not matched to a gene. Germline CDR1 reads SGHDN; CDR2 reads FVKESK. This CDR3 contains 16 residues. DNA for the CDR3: TGTGCCAGCAGCCTCCCCGATCGGACAGGGAGGGAGACCCAGTACTTC. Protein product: CASSLPDRTGRETQYF.

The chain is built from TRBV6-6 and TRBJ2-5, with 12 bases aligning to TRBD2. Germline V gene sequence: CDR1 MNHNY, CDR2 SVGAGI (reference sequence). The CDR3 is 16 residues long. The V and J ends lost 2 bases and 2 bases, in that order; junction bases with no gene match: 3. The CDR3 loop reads CASSYRTSGIQETQYF. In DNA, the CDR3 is TGTGCCAGCAGTTACCGGACTAGCGGGATTCAAGAGACCCAGTACTTC.

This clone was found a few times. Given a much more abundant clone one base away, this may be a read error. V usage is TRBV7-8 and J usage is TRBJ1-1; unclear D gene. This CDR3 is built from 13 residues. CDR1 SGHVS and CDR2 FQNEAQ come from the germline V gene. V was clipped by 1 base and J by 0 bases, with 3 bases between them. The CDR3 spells CASSLGMNTEAFF. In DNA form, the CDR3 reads TGTGCCAGCAGCTTAGGAATGAACACTGAAGCTTTCTTT.

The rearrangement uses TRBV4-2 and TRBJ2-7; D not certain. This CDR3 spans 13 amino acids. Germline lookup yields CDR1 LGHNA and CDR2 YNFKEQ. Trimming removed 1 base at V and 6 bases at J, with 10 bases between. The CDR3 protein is CASSQGSVAEQYF. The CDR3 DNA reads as TGTGCCAGCAGCCAAGGGAGTGTAGCCGAGCAGTACTTC.

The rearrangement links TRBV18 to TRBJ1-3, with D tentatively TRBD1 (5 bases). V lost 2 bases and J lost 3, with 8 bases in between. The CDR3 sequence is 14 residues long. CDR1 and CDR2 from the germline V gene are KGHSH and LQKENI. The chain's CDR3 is CASSPSTGGNTIYF. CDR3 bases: TGTGCCAGCTCACCAAGCACAGGTGGAAACACCATATATTTT. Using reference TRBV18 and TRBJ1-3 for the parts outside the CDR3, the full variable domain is NAGVMQNPRHLVRRRGQEARLRCSPMKGHSHVYWYRQLPEEGLKFMVYLQKENIIDESGMPKERFSAEFPKEGPSILRIQQVVRGDSAAYFCASSPSTGGNTIYFGEGSWLTVV.

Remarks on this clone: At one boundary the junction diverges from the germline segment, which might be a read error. In nucleotides, the CDR3 is TGTGCCAGCAGTGTTGAGACAGACGGTCGGAGCGGCTTC. It is translated as CASSVETDGRSGF. This sequence joins TRBV2 and TRBJ1-2; D perhaps matches TRBD1 (5 bases). The CDR3 length is 13 residues. Germline V gene sequence: CDR1 SNHLY, CDR2 FYNNEI. Supplemented by reference TRBV2 and TRBJ1-2, the full variable domain reads EPEVTQTPSHQVTQMGQEVILRCVPISNHLYFYWYRQILGQKVEFLVSFYNNEISEKSEIFDDQFSVERPDGSNFTLKIRSTKLEDSAMYFCASSVETDGRSGFGSGTRLTVV.

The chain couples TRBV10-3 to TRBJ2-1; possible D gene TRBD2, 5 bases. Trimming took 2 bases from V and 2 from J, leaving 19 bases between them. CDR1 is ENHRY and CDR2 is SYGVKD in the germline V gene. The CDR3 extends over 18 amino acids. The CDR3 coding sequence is TGTGCCATCAGTGAGGCTTATCCCCTTGCGGGTCCCTACAATGAGCAGTTCTTC. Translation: CAISEAYPLAGPYNEQFF.

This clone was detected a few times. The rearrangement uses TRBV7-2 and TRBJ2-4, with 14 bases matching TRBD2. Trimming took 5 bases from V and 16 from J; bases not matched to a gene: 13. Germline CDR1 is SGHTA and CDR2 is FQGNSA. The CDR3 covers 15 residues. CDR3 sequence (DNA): TGTGCCAGCAGCCCGGGGGAGACTAGCGGGAGGGCAATTTACTTC. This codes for CASSPGETSGRAIYF.

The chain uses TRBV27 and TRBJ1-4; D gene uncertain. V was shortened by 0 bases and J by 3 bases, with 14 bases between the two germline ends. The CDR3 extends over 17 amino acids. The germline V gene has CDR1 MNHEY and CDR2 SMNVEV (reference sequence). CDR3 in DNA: TGTGCCAGCAGTTTATCGATGGGGATCCGGGCTAATGAAAAACTGTTTTTT. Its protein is CASSLSMGIRANEKLFF.

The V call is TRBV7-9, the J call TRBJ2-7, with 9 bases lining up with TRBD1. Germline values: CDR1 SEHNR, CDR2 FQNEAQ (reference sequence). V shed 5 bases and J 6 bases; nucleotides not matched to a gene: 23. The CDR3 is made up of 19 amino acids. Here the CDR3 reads CASSTTPRDRAHRVGEQYF. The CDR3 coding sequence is TGTGCCAGCAGCACGACGCCAAGGGACAGGGCTCACCGAGTTGGCGAGCAGTACTTC.

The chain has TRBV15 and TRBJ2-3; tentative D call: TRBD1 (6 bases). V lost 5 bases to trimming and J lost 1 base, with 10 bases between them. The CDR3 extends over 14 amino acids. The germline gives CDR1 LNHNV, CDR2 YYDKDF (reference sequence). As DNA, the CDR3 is TGTGCCACCAGCGCCCGACAGGGCACAGATACGCAGTATTTT. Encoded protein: CATSARQGTDTQYF.

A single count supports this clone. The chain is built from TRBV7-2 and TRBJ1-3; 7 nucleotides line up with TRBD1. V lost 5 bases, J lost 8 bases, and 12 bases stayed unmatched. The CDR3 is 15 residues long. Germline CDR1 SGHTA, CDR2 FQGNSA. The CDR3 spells CASSGRQGPRDTIYF. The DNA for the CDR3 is TGTGCCAGCAGCGGGAGACAGGGCCCCAGGGACACCATATATTTT.

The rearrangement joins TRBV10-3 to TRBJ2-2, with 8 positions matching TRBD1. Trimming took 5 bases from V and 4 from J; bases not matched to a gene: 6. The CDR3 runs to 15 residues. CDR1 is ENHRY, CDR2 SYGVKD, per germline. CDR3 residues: CAISPGQVFTGELFF. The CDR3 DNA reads TGTGCCATCAGTCCGGGACAGGTATTCACCGGGGAGCTGTTTTTT.

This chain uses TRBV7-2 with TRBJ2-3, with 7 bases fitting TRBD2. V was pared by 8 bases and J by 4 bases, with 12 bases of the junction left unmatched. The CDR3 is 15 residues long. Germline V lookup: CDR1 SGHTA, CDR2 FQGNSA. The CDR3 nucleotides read TGTGCCAGCGGCCGAGTAGGGAGGGCCGCAGATACGCAGTATTTT. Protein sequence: CASGRVGRAADTQYF.

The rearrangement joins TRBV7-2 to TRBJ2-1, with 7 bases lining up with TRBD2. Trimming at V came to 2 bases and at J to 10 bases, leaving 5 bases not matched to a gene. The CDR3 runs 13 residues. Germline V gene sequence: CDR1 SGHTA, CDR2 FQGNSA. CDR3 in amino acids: CASSLYSGNEQFF. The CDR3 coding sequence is TGTGCCAGCAGCTTATACAGCGGGAACGAGCAGTTCTTC.

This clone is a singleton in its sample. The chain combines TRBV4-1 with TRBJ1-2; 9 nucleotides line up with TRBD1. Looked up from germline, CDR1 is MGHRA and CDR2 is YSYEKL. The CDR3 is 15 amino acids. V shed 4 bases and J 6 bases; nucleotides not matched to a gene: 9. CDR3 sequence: CASSRPLGQGNGYTF. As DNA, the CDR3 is TGCGCCAGCAGCCGACCACTCGGACAGGGGAATGGCTACACCTTC.

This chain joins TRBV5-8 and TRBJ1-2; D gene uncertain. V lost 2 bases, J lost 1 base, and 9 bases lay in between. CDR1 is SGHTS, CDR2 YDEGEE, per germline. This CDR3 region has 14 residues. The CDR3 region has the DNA TGTGCCAGCAGCTTATTTGCGGGTAACTATGGCTACACCTTC. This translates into CASSLFAGNYGYTF.

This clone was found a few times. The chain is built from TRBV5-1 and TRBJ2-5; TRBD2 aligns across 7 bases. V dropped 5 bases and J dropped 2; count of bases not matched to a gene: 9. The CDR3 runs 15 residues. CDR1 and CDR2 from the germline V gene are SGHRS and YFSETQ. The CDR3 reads CASSGGASGQETQYF. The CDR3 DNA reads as TGCGCCAGCAGTGGTGGGGCTAGCGGACAAGAGACCCAGTACTTC.

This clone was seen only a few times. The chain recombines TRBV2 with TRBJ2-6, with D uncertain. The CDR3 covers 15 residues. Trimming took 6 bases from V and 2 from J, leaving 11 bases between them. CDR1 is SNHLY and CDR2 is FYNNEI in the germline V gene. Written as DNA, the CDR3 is TGTGCCAGCAGCCCACACGGACCTGGGGCCAACGTCCTGACTTTC. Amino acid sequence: CASSPHGPGANVLTF.

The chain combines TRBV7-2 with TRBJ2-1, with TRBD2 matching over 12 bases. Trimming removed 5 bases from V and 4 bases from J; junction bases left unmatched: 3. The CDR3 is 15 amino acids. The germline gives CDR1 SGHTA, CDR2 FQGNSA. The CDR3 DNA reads TGTGCCAGCAGCCGTCTAGCGGGAGGGTACAATGAGCAGTTCTTC. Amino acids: CASSRLAGGYNEQFF. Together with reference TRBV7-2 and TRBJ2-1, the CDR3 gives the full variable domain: GAGVSQSPSNKVTEKGKDVELRCDPISGHTALYWYRQSLGQGLEFLIYFQGNSAPDKSGLPSDRFSAERTGGSVSTLTIQRTQQEDSAVYLCASSRLAGGYNEQFFGPGTRLTVL.

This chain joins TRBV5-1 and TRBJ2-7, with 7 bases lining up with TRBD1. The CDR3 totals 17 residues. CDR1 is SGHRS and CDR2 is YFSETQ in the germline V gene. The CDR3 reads CASELRDRQSSSYEQYF. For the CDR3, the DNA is TGCGCATCCGAATTACGGGACAGACAGAGTAGCTCCTACGAGCAGTACTTC.

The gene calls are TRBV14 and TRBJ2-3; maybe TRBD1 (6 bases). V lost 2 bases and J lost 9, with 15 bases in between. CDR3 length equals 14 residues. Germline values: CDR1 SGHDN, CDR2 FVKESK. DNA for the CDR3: TGTGCCAGCAGCCAATCTTCACAGGGATCCACGCAGTATTTT. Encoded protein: CASSQSSQGSTQYF.

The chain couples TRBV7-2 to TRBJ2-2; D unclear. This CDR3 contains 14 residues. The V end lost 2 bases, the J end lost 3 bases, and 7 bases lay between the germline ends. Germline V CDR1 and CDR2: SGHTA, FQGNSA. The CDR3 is CASSLIRDTGELFF. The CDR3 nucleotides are TGTGCCAGCAGCTTAATTCGTGACACCGGGGAGCTGTTTTTT.

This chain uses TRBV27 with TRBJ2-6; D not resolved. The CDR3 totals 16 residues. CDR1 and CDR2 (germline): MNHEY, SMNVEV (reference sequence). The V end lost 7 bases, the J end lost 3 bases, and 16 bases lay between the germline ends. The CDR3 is CASKLVGGYGANVLTF. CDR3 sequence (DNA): TGTGCCAGCAAGTTAGTCGGCGGTTATGGGGCCAACGTCCTGACTTTC.